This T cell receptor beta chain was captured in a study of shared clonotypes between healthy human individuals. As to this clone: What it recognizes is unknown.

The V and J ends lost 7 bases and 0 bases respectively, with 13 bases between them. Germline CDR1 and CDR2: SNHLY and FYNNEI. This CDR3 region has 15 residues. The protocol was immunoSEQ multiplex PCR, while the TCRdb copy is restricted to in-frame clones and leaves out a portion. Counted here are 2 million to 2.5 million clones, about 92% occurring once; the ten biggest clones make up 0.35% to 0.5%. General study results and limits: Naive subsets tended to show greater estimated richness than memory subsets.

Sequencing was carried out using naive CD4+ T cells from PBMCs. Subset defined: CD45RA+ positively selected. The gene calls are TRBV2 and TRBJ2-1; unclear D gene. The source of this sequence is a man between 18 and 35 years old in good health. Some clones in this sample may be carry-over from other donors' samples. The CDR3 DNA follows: TGTGCCAGCATTCCATACAGAAGCTCCTACAATGAGCAGTTCTTC. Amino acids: CASIPYRSSYNEQFF.